These 4 T cell receptor beta chains were all obtained from the same sample, sequenced in a study of blood T cell repertoires in COVID-19. Libraries were prepared by immunoSEQ multiplex PCR; TCRdb keeps only in-frame clonotypes and omits some of them. The sample contains tens of thousands of clones, roughly 84% of which appear only once. Sequenced sample: peripheral blood. The receptors were sampled from a man aged 55-75 years with COVID-19, enrolled during active disease.

This chain links TRBV2 with TRBJ2-3; D is perhaps TRBD2 (5 bases). Trimming left V 6 bases short and J 2 bases short, with 18 bases between. The CDR3 length is 16 residues. The germline gives CDR1 SNHLY, CDR2 FYNNEI. CDR3 sequence reads: CASRPDRTGYTDTQYF. DNA of the CDR3: TGTGCCAGCAGACCCGACCGGACGGGGTACACAGATACGCAGTATTTT.

This rearrangement joins TRBV19 to TRBJ2-3; no definite D call. The CDR3 is 14 amino acids. Germline CDR1 LNHDA, CDR2 SQIVND (reference sequence). V was clipped by 1 base and J by 2 bases, with 7 bases between them. DNA of the CDR3: TGTGCCAGTAGTATAGGGGCCGACACAGATACGCAGTATTTT. The encoded protein is CASSIGADTDTQYF.

V and J are TRBV7-3 and TRBJ2-3; 8 nucleotides agree with TRBD2. Germline V gene lookup returns CDR1 SGHTA and CDR2 FQGTGA. The trim removed 2 bases at V and 3 bases at J, leaving 4 bases unmatched. This CDR3 is built from 15 residues. The CDR3 nucleotides read TGTGCCAGCAGCTTAGGAGCGGGAGCGACAGATACGCAGTATTTT. Amino acids: CASSLGAGATDTQYF. Based on the CDR3 plus reference TRBV7-3 and TRBJ2-3, the full variable domain is GAGVSQTPSNKVTEKGKYVELRCDPISGHTALYWYRQSLGQGPEFLIYFQGTGAADDSGLPNDRFFAVRPEGSVSTLKIQRTERGDSAVYLCASSLGAGATDTQYFGPGTRLTVL.

V gene TRBV11-1 combines with J gene TRBJ2-2; perhaps TRBD1 as D (5 bases). V was pared by 6 bases and J by 8 bases, with 13 bases between. This CDR3 is 13 amino acids long. Germline V gene lookup returns CDR1 SGHAT and CDR2 FQDESV (reference sequence). CDR3 in DNA: TGTGCCAGCAGACAGGACATTCTTGGGGAGCTGTTTTTT. Protein sequence: CASRQDILGELFF.